The T cell receptor beta chain described here comes from a study of blood T cell repertoires in COVID-19. The method was immunoSEQ multiplex PCR; TCRdb's version includes in-frame clones alone and lacks a portion of them. This table has fewer than 300,000 clones, 86% appearing once. This CDR3 contains 18 residues. Per the germline V gene, CDR1 is SGDLS and CDR2 is YYNGEE. V dropped 2 bases and J dropped 8; count of bases not matched to a gene: 12. Sequencing was performed on peripheral blood. The gene calls are TRBV9 and TRBJ2-1, with 14 bases lining up with TRBD2. The TCR was taken from a man aged 35-49 years who had recovered from COVID-19. DNA for the CDR3: TGTGCCAGCAGCGTTGGGACTAGCGGGAGTAGGGGTAACGATGAGCAGTTCTTC. Amino acid sequence: CASSVGTSGSRGNDEQFF.